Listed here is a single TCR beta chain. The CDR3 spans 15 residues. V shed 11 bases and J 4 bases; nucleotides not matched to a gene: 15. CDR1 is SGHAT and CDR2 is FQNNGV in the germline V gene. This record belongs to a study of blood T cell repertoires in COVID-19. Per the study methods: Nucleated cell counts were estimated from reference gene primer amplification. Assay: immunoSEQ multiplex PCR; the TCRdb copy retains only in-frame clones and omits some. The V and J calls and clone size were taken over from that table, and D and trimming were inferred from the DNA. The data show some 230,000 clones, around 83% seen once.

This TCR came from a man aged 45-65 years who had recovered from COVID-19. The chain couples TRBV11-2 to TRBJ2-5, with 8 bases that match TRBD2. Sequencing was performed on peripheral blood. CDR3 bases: TGTGCCTTCTGGGTCCGCGGGAGGAGGTTAGAGACCCAGTACTTC. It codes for CAFWVRGRRLETQYF.